This T cell receptor beta chain was retrieved from a study of response to subunit inactivated influenza vaccine (dated by TCRdb to 2017 to 2018). Background for the entire study: To follow how T cells responded to a trivalent subunit inactivated influenza vaccine, the researchers relied on deep quantitative profiling of the T cell receptor repertoire.

The method behind the library was RT-PCR. The sequencer was an Illumina HiSeq 2500. TCRdb itself trimmed the public reads at Q25 with fastp, ran MiXCR and retained productive beta chains. Each record represents a unique CDR3 protein, reported with the most common genes and DNA among its rows. Here the sample has fewer than 800,000 distinct CDR3 sequences; around 16% occur a single time. Approximately 10% of the sample goes to the ten largest clones. The study at large found these results: According to the authors, only a limited number of new T cells may be recruited by each seasonal influenza vaccination.

Only a few counts were recorded for this clonotype. It lacks a known antigen. The sample holds no much larger clone one base away, and base qualities are not on file. Germline trimming amounts to 4 bases on V and 2 bases on J, with 6 as the count of junction bases outside the gene matches. Via the germline V gene, CDR1 is MGHDK and CDR2 SYGVNS. From its cysteine to its phenylalanine, the CDR3 spans 15 amino acids. The kept DNA is CDR3 alone, 45 bases in frame from the first base. The sequencing here drew on PBMCs from blood, taken roughly 12 days after vaccination. The sequence joins TRBV25-1 to TRBJ2-7, with 9 bases in between that match TRBD2. The clonotype originates from a man over 45 who received an inactivated influenza vaccine. Donor details come from another sample of the same person, matched by shared clones. The nucleotides read TGTGCCAGCAGTGGCCAGACTAGCGGAACCTACGAGCAGTACTTC. The resulting protein is CASSGQTSGTYEQYF.